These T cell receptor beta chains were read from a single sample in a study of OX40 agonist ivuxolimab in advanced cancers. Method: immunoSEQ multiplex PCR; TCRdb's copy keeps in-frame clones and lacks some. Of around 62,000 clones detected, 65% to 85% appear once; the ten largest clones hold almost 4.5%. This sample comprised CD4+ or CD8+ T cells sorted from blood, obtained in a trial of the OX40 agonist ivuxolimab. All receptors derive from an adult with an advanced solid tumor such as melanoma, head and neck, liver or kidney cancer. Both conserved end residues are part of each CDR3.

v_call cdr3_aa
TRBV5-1 CASSIGTSGEETQYF
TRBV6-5 CASSPQFSGNTIYF
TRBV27 CATSDREGQPQHF
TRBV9 CASSADRGMGTIYF
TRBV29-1 CSVLGVVGGYTF
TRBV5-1 CASSTGGGSPSSEYF
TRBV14 CASSPFAGGQETQYF
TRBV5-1 CASSTGQVVYGYTF
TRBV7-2 CASSLVRGQETQYF
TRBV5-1 CASSLQGDPSDTQYF
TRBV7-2 CASSPRAYEQYF
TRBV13 CASSLGPSGTIEQYF
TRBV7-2 CASTRLGAGNEQFF
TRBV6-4 CASSDSGGLYNEQFF
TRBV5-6 CASSSRAGGTEAFF
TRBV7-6 CASSLSGGAGSYNSPLHF
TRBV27 CASSSWTGSQETQYF
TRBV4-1 CASSQVGTSGTRGQYF
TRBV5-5 CASSPAQGGIDYGYTF
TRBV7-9 CASSFDSYGYTF
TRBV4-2 CASSQVTGGTYNEQFF
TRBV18 CASSPLGGTYEQYF
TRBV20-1 CSARIGEKLFF
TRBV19 CASSRQGLNTEAFF
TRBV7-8 CASSAQVMNTEAFF
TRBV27 CASQRRGAYEQYF
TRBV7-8 CASSLGQGGFVAEAFF
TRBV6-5 CASSYSGQGGNTIYF
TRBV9 CASSEGQGWEQYF
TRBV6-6 CASSYQNNEQFF
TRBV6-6 CASTQGNPNVLTF
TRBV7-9 CASSRRGTGSYEQYF
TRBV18 CASSRGQAYEQYF
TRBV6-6 CASSYWGLSNQPQHF
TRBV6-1 CASSKQLTDTQYF
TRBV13 CASSLGQGVRANYGYTF
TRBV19 CASNQVFGDYRPQHF
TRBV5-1 CASSLTGVSADTQYF
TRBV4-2 CASSQDAGTNYGYTF
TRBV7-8 CASSADTNTEAFF
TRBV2 CASRSREYGYTF
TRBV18 CASSPRVERQPQHF
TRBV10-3 CAISDGLNTIYF
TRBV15 CATGRRGWGDTQYF
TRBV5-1 CASSLGHRIVGEQYF
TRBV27 CASRRPFALNTEAFF
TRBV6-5 CASSYSTGDGYTF
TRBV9 CASSVAGQGYEQYF
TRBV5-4 CASSEPSGSSGNTIYF
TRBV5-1 CASRHNSGQHYEQYF
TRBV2 CASSDSGQNADTQYF
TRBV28 CASRNRDRGANTEAFF
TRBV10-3 CAISDSSGNTIYF
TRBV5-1 CASRPGQVRYEQYF
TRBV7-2 CASSFPTVNTEAFF